Sequencing of this T cell receptor beta chain was carried out in a study of control samples from healthy donors and cancer patients (dated by TCRdb to the early 2020s). Counted from cysteine to phenylalanine, this CDR3 has 12 amino acids. The only DNA kept is the CDR3, 36 bases in frame from the first base. The germline V gene supplies CDR1 SGHNT and CDR2 YENEEA. Trimming costs V 4 bases and J 8 bases, and their ends lie 6 bases apart. Of note for this clone: Its antigen specificity is not known. Base qualities are not at hand, and no much larger clone is one base apart.

The library was prepared using the immunoSEQ multiplex PCR assay. TCRdb stores this immuneACCESS table with in-frame sequences only. Part of the clones is absent; in the studies checked, under half of the shortfall reflects unresolved V genes, and no reason is known for the rest. This sample is represented by 150,000 to 200,000 clones; roughly 94% of them were singletons. About 1.5% of the sample lies in the top ten. The source of this sequence is a woman between 18 and 30 years old in good health. The chain is made from TRBV11-3 and TRBJ2-6, with TRBD2 tentatively as D gene (5 bases match). Sequenced: blood. In nucleotides, the sequence is TGTGCCAGCAGCTCGGGAACCAACGTCCTGACTTTC. Its protein is CASSSGTNVLTF.